The source of this T cell receptor (beta chain) is a study of cytomegalovirus exposure and HLA in healthy donors. Study-wide findings and caveats: Altogether, more than 150 TCR beta chains were recorded as cytomegalovirus-associated. A previous analysis found most TCR beta V segments productive roughly 90% or roughly 30% of the time. In a later analysis, HLA-C alleles had the fewest associated TCRs, DRB1 alleles the most.

In germline, CDR1 is LNHNV, CDR2 YYDKDF (reference sequence). There are 16 residues in the CDR3. Trimming cost V 1 base and J 2 bases; bases outside gene matches: 6. The primer mix had 60 Vbeta and 13 Jbeta primers. The repertoire was sequenced with immunoSEQ multiplex PCR; TCRdb's copy has only in-frame clones and lacks some. This repertoire includes about 140,000 clones. Of note for this clone: Its antigen is still unknown.

Donors in the study were healthy people who gave bone marrow. The sample consisted of PBMCs. The rearrangement uses TRBV15 and TRBJ2-3; 7 bases align to TRBD2. This sequence originates from a woman aged 18 to 35 in good health and CMV-seronegative. The CDR3 spells CATSRVGGPPTDTQYF. CDR3 bases: TGTGCCACCAGCAGAGTGGGAGGGCCTCCCACAGATACGCAGTATTTT.